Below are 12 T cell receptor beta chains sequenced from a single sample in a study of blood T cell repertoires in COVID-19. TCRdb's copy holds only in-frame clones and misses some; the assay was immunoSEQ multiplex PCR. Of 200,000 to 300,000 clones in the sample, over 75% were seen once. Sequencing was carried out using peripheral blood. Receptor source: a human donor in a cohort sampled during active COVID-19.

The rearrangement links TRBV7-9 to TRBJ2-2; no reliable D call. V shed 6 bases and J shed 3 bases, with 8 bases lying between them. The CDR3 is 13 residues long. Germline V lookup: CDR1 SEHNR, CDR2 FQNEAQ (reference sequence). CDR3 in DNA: TGTGCCAGCAGATCTACCGACACCGGGGAGCTGTTTTTT. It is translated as CASRSTDTGELFF.

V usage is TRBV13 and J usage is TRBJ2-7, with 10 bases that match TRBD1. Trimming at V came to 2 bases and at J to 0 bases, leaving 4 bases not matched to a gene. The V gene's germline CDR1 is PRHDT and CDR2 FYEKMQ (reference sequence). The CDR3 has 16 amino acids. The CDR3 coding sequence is TGTGCCAGCAGCTTACAGGGACAGGGGACCTCCTACGAGCAGTACTTC. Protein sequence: CASSLQGQGTSYEQYF.

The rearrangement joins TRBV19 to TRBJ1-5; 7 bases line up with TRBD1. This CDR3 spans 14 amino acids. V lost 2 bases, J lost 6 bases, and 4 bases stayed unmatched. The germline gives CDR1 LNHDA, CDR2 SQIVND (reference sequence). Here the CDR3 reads CASSIRGGVQPQHF. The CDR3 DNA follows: TGTGCCAGTAGTATAAGAGGGGGCGTTCAGCCCCAGCATTTT.

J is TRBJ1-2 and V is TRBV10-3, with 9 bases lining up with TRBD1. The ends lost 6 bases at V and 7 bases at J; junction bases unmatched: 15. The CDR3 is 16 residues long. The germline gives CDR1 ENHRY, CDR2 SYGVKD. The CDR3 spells CAIRSSGGQGFIGYTF. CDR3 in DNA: TGTGCCATCAGATCATCGGGGGGACAGGGCTTCATTGGCTACACCTTC.

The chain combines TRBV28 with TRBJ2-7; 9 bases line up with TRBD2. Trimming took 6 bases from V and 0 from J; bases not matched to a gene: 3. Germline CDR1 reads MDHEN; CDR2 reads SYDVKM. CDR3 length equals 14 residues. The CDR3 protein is CASRVSGSSYEQYF. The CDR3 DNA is TGTGCCAGCAGGGTTAGCGGGAGCTCCTACGAGCAGTACTTC. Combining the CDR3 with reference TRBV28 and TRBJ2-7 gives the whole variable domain DVKVTQSSRYLVKRTGEKVFLECVQDMDHENMFWYRQDPGLGLRLIYFSYDVKMKEKGDIPEGYSVSREKKERFSLILESASTNQTSMYLCASRVSGSSYEQYFGPGTRLTVT.

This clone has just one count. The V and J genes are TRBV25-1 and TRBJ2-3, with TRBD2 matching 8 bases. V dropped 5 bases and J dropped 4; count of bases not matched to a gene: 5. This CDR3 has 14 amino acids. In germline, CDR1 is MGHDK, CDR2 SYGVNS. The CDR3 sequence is CASSSGRRADTQYF. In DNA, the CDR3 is TGTGCCAGCAGTAGCGGGAGAAGGGCAGATACGCAGTATTTT.

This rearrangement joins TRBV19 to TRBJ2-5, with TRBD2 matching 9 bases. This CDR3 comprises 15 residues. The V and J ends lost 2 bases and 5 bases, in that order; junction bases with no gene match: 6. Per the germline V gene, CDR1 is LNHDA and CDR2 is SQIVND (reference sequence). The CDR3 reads CASSILAGSLETQYF. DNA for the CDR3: TGTGCCAGTAGTATACTAGCGGGGAGTTTGGAGACCCAGTACTTC.

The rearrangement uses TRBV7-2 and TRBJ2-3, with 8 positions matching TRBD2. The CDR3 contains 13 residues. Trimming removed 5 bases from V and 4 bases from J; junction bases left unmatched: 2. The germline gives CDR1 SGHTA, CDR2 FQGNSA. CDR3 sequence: CASSHGGADTQYF. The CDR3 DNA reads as TGTGCCAGCAGCCACGGGGGGGCAGATACGCAGTATTTT.

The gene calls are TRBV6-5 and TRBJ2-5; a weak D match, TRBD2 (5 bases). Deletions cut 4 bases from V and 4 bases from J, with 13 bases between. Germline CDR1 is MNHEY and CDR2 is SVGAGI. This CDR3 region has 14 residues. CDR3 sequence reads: CASSSSGLRETQYF. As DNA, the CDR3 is TGTGCCAGCAGTTCATCCGGACTGCGAGAGACCCAGTACTTC.

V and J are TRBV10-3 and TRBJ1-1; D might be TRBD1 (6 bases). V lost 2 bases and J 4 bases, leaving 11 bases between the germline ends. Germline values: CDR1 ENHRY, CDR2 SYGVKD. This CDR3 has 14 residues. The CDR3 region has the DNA TGTGCCATCAGTGAGCGACAGGCGGGCACTGAAGCTTTCTTT. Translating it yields CAISERQAGTEAFF.

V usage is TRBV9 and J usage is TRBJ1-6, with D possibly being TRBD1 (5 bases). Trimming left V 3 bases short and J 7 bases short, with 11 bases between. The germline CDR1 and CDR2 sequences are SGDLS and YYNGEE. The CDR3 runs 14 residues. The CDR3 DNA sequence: TGTGCCAGCAGCGCGACAGAACTCAATTCACCCCTCCACTTT. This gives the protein CASSATELNSPLHF.

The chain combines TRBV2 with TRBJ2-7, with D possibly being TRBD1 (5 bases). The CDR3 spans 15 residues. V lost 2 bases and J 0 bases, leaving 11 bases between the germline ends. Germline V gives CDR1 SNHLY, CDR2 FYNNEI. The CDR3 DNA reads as TGTGCCAGCAGTGAAAACAGGTTGAGCTCCTACGAGCAGTACTTC. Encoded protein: CASSENRLSSYEQYF.